A single sample is the source of the 4 T cell receptor beta chains below, sequenced in a study of blood T cells in healthy people across ages (dated by TCRdb to the mid-2010s). Libraries came from 5' RACE. Data came from an Illumina HiSeq 2500. A second PCR of about 6 to 11 cycles was performed with a sample-barcoded 5' primer and a J-beta primer mix. TCRdb reran the public reads through fastp at Q25 and MiXCR, keeping productive beta chains. Under each unique CDR3 protein, matching rows form one entry showing the most common genes and DNA. Within this sample are about 540,000 distinct CDR3 sequences, with more than 20% of them counted one time only. The ten largest make up 8.5% to 9.5% of the sample. This sample was also put to use in a study of T cells of mothers and their children.

The sample consisted of blood. Receptors were obtained from a boy aged 5-17 years in good health.

J is TRBJ2-1 and V is TRBV28; 8 positions match TRBD1. The end of the DNA is better explained by TRBJ2-5, so the J call may be wrong. The CDR3 contains 17 residues. The V gene's germline CDR1 is MDHEN and CDR2 SYDVKM. Here the CDR3 reads CASSLFPGTGHGETQYF. The DNA for the CDR3 is TGTGCCAGCAGTTTGTTCCCCGGGACAGGCCACGGGGAGACCCAGTACTTC.

The CDR3 loop is CASSSLRRNTDTQYF. In DNA, the CDR3 is TGTGCCAGCAGCTCGCTCCGCAGAAACACAGATACGCAGTATTTT. The gene calls are TRBV7-2 and TRBJ2-3; D unresolved. V gave up 4 bases and J gave up 2 bases, with 13 bases separating them. The CDR3 consists of 15 residues. CDR1 SGHTA and CDR2 FQGNSA come from the germline V gene. The full variable domain, with the rest looked up from reference TRBV7-2 and TRBJ2-3, is GAGVSQSPSNKVTEKGKDVELRCDPISGHTALYWYRQSLGQGLEFLIYFQGNSAPDKSGLPSDRFSAERTGGSVSTLTIQRTQQEDSAVYLCASSSLRRNTDTQYFGPGTRLTVL.

The sample holds a few counts of this clonotype. The chain couples TRBV20-1 to TRBJ1-4; 8 bases line up with TRBD1. Trimming at V came to 4 bases and at J to 4 bases, leaving 5 bases not matched to a gene. The length of the CDR3 is 14 residues. The germline V gene encodes CDR1 DFQATT and CDR2 SNEGSKA (reference sequence). The CDR3 loop reads CSATTGVINEKLFF. Here the CDR3 DNA reads TGCAGTGCTACGACAGGGGTTATTAATGAAAAACTGTTTTTT.

This chain joins TRBV6-1 and TRBJ1-4, with a possible D match to TRBD1 (5 bases). The V end lost 2 bases, the J end lost 8 bases, and 18 bases lay between the germline ends. The CDR3 covers 16 residues. Germline-derived CDR1 and CDR2 are MNHNS and SASEGT. The CDR3 loop reads CASSESAPVGLEKLFF. CDR3 coding DNA: TGTGCCAGCAGTGAATCGGCCCCGGTGGGACTGGAAAAACTGTTTTTT.